The T cell receptor beta chain under discussion was sequenced for a study of vaccination effects on CD4 cells after COVID-19. Study conclusions and caveats: Limitations: small convalescent group and missing early post-infection timepoints.

The CDR3 contains 13 residues. Germline V lookup: CDR1 LNHDA, CDR2 SQIVND (reference sequence). J lost 4 bases, V lost 5 bases, and 4 bases had no gene match. Worth noting for this clone: The antigen is undetermined.

Profiling relied on immunoSEQ multiplex PCR, and the TCRdb table lists in-frame clones only, not all of them. The repertoire holds about 19,000 clones, with around two thirds as singletons. Expansion with viral peptide pools was applied to antigen-specific CD4+ T cells by the ViraFEST assay prior to sequencing. It was after more than nine days of culture that CD4+ T cells were isolated. Recipients of the vaccine had no prior SARS-CoV-2 infection and negative nucleocapsid antibodies. In culture with approximately 10 IU/ml IL-2 and approximately 9.1 ug/ml peptides, PBMC were grown at a few million per well.

This material consisted of CD4+ T cells from PBMCs cultured with HCoV-229E spike peptides, taken before COVID-19 vaccination. This receptor was obtained from a human donor who received a COVID-19 vaccine. This chain joins TRBV19 and TRBJ2-5, with 7 bases that match TRBD1. The CDR3 loop reads CASSYGTAETQYF. CDR3 DNA sequence: TGTGCCAGTAGTTATGGGACAGCAGAGACCCAGTACTTC.